This T cell receptor beta chain was observed in a study of tumor-infiltrating lymphocytes in oesophageal squamous cell carcinoma. Germline V gene sequence: CDR1 LNHDA, CDR2 SQIVND (reference sequence). The junction had 10 bases not matched to a gene; V was cut back by 8 bases and J by 3 bases. This CDR3 contains 15 residues. TCRdb redid the calling of the PCR reads with MiXCR, one entry per CDR3 protein. In the table there are about 12,000 distinct CDR3 sequences, under 70% of which are singletons. This clonotype was observed a few times. Sequenced: esophageal tumor tissue. This receptor was obtained from a male donor with esophageal squamous cell carcinoma. The chain uses TRBV19 and TRBJ1-5; the match to TRBD1 covers 7 bases. The CDR3 is CASAGTAGSNQPQHF. CDR3 DNA: TGTGCCAGTGCCGGGACAGCGGGATCCAATCAGCCCCAGCATTTT.